These 16 T cell receptor beta chains originate from one sample sequenced in a study of cytomegalovirus exposure and HLA in healthy donors. 13 Jbeta primers and 60 Vbeta primers were used for the PCR. Generated by immunoSEQ multiplex PCR, the TCRdb table keeps only in-frame clones and is missing some. In the table there are 95,000 to 100,000 clones, approximately 80% of which are singletons. The sequenced material came from PBMCs. The receptors shown here come from a female donor in good health and CMV-seropositive.

J is TRBJ2-2 and V is TRBV10-3, with 9 bases lining up with TRBD1. Germline V CDR1 and CDR2: ENHRY, SYGVKD. J gave up 7 bases and V 10 bases, and 7 bases lay outside the gene matches. The CDR3 contains 13 residues. Here the CDR3 reads CATAQGAGGELFF. The CDR3 nucleotides read TGTGCCACCGCACAGGGGGCGGGCGGGGAGCTGTTTTTT.

V is TRBV19 and J is TRBJ1-5; 8 nucleotides align to TRBD1. V lost 10 bases, J lost 9 bases, and 14 bases stayed unmatched. The CDR3 spans 14 residues. The germline V gene encodes CDR1 LNHDA and CDR2 SQIVND (reference sequence). CDR3 sequence reads: CATKGGSGGRPQHF. The CDR3 nucleotides are TGTGCCACCAAGGGGGGTTCAGGGGGCCGGCCCCAGCATTTT.

V is TRBV7-9 and J is TRBJ2-3; TRBD1 agrees at 12 bases. Trimming cost V 5 bases and J 1 base; bases outside gene matches: 4. CDR1 is SEHNR, CDR2 FQNEAQ, per germline (reference sequence). The CDR3 consists of 16 residues. The CDR3 protein is CASSPGQGAGTDTQYF. CDR3 coding DNA: TGTGCCAGCAGCCCGGGACAGGGGGCTGGCACAGATACGCAGTATTTT.

The V and J genes are TRBV10-3 and TRBJ1-4; TRBD1 matches at 7 bases. Germline trimming cut 4 bases from V and 5 bases from J; bases unmatched to any gene: 4. The germline V gene has CDR1 ENHRY and CDR2 SYGVKD. There are 14 residues in the CDR3. The CDR3 sequence: CAISGGQENEKLFF. CDR3 coding DNA: TGTGCCATCAGTGGAGGACAGGAGAATGAAAAACTGTTTTTT.

The J gene is TRBJ1-5, the V gene TRBV19; D gene uncertain. Germline V gene sequence: CDR1 LNHDA, CDR2 SQIVND (reference sequence). Trimming shortened V by 5 bases and J by 6 bases, and 11 bases separated the two germline ends. The CDR3 length is 13 residues. The chain's CDR3 is CASSGRAGQPQHF. The CDR3 coding sequence is TGTGCCAGTAGTGGGCGGGCGGGTCAGCCCCAGCATTTT.

This chain uses TRBV27 with TRBJ2-3; possible D gene TRBD2, 5 bases. The CDR3 extends over 14 amino acids. Trimming took off 2 bases at V and 2 bases at J, with 8 bases between the two ends. Germline V gene lookup returns CDR1 MNHEY and CDR2 SMNVEV (reference sequence). CDR3 loop: CASSLAGNTDTQYF. CDR3 bases: TGTGCCAGCAGTTTAGCCGGGAACACAGATACGCAGTATTTT.

The rearrangement links TRBV5-1 to TRBJ1-2; no firm D call. Trimming took off 0 bases at V and 7 bases at J, with 13 bases between the two ends. Per the germline V gene, CDR1 is SGHRS and CDR2 is YFSETQ. The CDR3 is 14 amino acids. CDR3 bases: TGCGCCAGCAGCTTGGATGAGGGATATGGTGGCTACACCTTC. It is translated as CASSLDEGYGGYTF.

The table lists this clone with a few counts. The gene calls are TRBV7-2 and TRBJ2-2, with 12 positions matching TRBD2. This CDR3 has 16 amino acids. Germline V gene lookup returns CDR1 SGHTA and CDR2 FQGNSA. Unmatched junction bases numbered 6, after V lost 7 bases and J lost 3 bases. The CDR3 DNA follows: TGTGCCAGCACAGTTACTAGCGGGAGGTACACCGGGGAGCTGTTTTTT. Translating gives CASTVTSGRYTGELFF.

V gene TRBV5-1 combines with J gene TRBJ2-7, with a weak D call TRBD1 (5 bases). The ends were cut back, 0 bases at V and 2 bases at J, with 18 bases in the middle. Germline V gene sequence: CDR1 SGHRS, CDR2 YFSETQ. CDR3 length: 17 amino acids. The CDR3, as DNA: TGCGCCAGCAGCTTGGCCGGGCAAAGGACACTACCCTACGAGCAGTACTTC. Protein sequence: CASSLAGQRTLPYEQYF.

The V call is TRBV7-9, the J call TRBJ1-5; D possibly corresponds to TRBD1 (5 bases). Trimming took off 4 bases at V and 9 bases at J, with 13 bases between the two ends. Germline V gene sequence: CDR1 SEHNR, CDR2 FQNEAQ (reference sequence). This CDR3 spans 13 amino acids. Here the CDR3 DNA reads TGTGCCAGCAGCTCCAAAGGGGATACGCCCCAGCATTTT. It yields the protein CASSSKGDTPQHF.

This rearrangement joins TRBV10-3 to TRBJ2-1, with a weak D call TRBD1 (5 bases). Germline CDR1 ENHRY, CDR2 SYGVKD. The CDR3 contains 13 residues. V dropped 7 bases and J dropped 5 bases, with 12 bases sitting between them. CDR3 residues: CAITGQTNNEQFF. As DNA, the CDR3 is TGTGCCATCACCGGACAAACCAACAATGAGCAGTTCTTC.

The V gene is TRBV5-1, the J gene TRBJ2-7; 8 positions match TRBD1. The CDR3 spans 14 residues. V lost 4 bases and J lost 2; bases outside the gene matches: 5. Germline V CDR1 and CDR2: SGHRS, YFSETQ. The CDR3 reads CASSVGQDPYEQYF. Written as DNA, the CDR3 is TGCGCCAGCAGCGTGGGACAGGACCCCTACGAGCAGTACTTC.

This chain uses TRBV5-1 with TRBJ2-1, with TRBD1 matching over 9 bases. The CDR3 spans 16 residues. The germline V gene encodes CDR1 SGHRS and CDR2 YFSETQ. V was clipped by 5 bases and J by 9 bases; unmatched bases: 15. DNA of the CDR3: TGCGCCAGCAGTCACGAAGTCTCGGACAGGGGTCGTGAGCAGTTCTTC. This encodes CASSHEVSDRGREQFF. Full variable domain (outside the CDR3, taken from reference TRBV5-1 and TRBJ2-1): KAGVTQTPRYLIKTRGQQVTLSCSPISGHRSVSWYQQTPGQGLQFLFEYFSETQRNKGNFPGRFSGRQFSNSRSEMNVSTLELGDSALYLCASSHEVSDRGREQFFGPGTRLTVL.

V is TRBV10-1 and J is TRBJ1-4; D uncertain. V lost 8 bases and J 4 bases, leaving 11 bases between the germline ends. The CDR3 extends over 13 amino acids. Germline CDR1 is WNHNN and CDR2 is SYGVQD (reference sequence). The CDR3 reads CASSPGDNEKLFF. DNA of the CDR3: TGCGCCAGCTCGCCGGGAGATAATGAAAAACTGTTTTTT.

The rearrangement links TRBV7-9 to TRBJ2-3, with no clear D. V lost 5 bases, J lost 0 bases, and 12 bases lay in between. CDR1 SEHNR and CDR2 FQNEAQ come from the germline V gene (reference sequence). The CDR3 consists of 15 residues. CDR3 amino acids: CASSLTIPSTDTQYF. In DNA form, the CDR3 reads TGTGCCAGCAGCCTCACTATCCCTAGCACAGATACGCAGTATTTT.

The CDR3 loop is CASSLVISRQLTGELFF. CDR3 DNA sequence: TGTGCCAGCAGCTTGGTCATATCGCGGCAGCTCACCGGGGAGCTGTTTTTT. The chain has TRBV5-4 and TRBJ2-2; D not certain. V dropped 0 bases and J dropped 4 bases, with 16 bases sitting between them. The CDR3 extends over 17 amino acids. Per the germline V gene, CDR1 is SGHNT and CDR2 is YYREEE (reference sequence).